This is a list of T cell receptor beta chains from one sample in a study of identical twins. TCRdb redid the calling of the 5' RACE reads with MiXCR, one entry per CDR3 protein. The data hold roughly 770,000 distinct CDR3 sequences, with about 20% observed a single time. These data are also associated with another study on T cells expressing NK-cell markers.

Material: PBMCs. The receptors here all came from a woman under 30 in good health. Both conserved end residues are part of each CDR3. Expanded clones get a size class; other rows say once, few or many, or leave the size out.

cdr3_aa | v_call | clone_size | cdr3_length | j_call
CASSRIRSTDTQYF | TRBV14 | many | 14 | TRBJ2-3
CASSPGTSGSHEQYF | TRBV18 | once | 15 | TRBJ2-7
CASSQAPWVEEGVTGELFF | TRBV4-3 | - | 19 | TRBJ2-2
CSADSDQNTEAFF | TRBV20-1 | - | 13 | TRBJ1-1
CSAAGASLYEQYF | TRBV29-1 | - | 13 | TRBJ2-7
CASSLTGQGFYEQYF | TRBV12-3/TRBV12-4 | - | 15 | TRBJ2-7
CASSLQFYGYTF | TRBV12-3/TRBV12-4 | few | 12 | TRBJ1-2
CASRVGQGDTEAFF | TRBV5-1 | few | 14 | TRBJ1-1
CSARRGQTSYEQYF | TRBV20-1 | - | 14 | TRBJ2-7
CASSEFWATQGAEQYF | TRBV25-1 | - | 16 | TRBJ2-7
CASRRSNTDTQYF | TRBV6-1 | few | 13 | TRBJ2-3
CACSSGLAGWRTSTDTQYF | TRBV12-3/TRBV12-4 | - | 19 | TRBJ2-3
CASSYESENYEQYF | TRBV6-5 | few | 14 | TRBJ2-7
CASSPRAGASYNEQFF | TRBV18 | few | 16 | TRBJ2-1
CSVSTGSGQETQYF | TRBV29-1 | - | 14 | TRBJ2-5
CASSLYGEAGGETQYF | TRBV12-3/TRBV12-4 | - | 16 | TRBJ2-5
CASSLGTGDEVAYEQYF | TRBV7-9 | - | 17 | TRBJ2-7
CATSGRAGGEQFF | TRBV24-1 | few | 13 | TRBJ2-1
CASSLSGYVSYEQYF | TRBV7-2 | - | 15 | TRBJ2-7
CATSRGVQGANSPLHF | TRBV15 | - | 16 | TRBJ1-6
CASSQDGLHNEQFF | TRBV12-3/TRBV12-4 | - | 14 | TRBJ2-1
CSARELDSDTQYF | TRBV20-1 | many | 13 | TRBJ2-3
CASSLSSGGFTGELFF | TRBV7-2 | - | 16 | TRBJ2-2
CASSLLSRLAGETQYF | TRBV5-1 | few | 16 | TRBJ2-5
CSVVEMPNEKLFF | TRBV29-1 | few | 13 | TRBJ1-4
CAIREAGGQGNEQFF | TRBV10-3 | few | 15 | TRBJ2-1
CATSGGPSSYNEQFF | TRBV24-1 | few | 15 | TRBJ2-1
CASSPEGRVYNEQFF | TRBV18 | - | 15 | TRBJ2-1
CASSRKEGTTVNTEAFF | TRBV4-1 | few | 17 | TRBJ1-1
CASSFLGTGEDNIQYF | TRBV11-2 | - | 16 | TRBJ2-4
CASSEAGVARNIQYF | TRBV6-1 | few | 15 | TRBJ2-4
CASSLLEGTEAFF | TRBV7-2 | few | 13 | TRBJ1-1
CASSYSARLAAGELFF | TRBV6-2/TRBV6-3 | few | 16 | TRBJ2-2
CSAPGLQTTDTQYF | TRBV20-1 | many | 14 | TRBJ2-3
CASSPNQAWSGSLYEQYF | TRBV3-1 | - | 18 | TRBJ2-7
CASSGTSGNEQFF | TRBV9 | few | 13 | TRBJ2-1
CASSWQATQYF | TRBV7-2 | - | 11 | TRBJ2-5
CASRQRGAGGYTF | TRBV3-1 | - | 13 | TRBJ1-2
CSVGRGNEQFF | TRBV20-1 | - | 11 | TRBJ2-1
CASSDSERGEQFF | TRBV6-4 | - | 13 | TRBJ2-1
CASSGPESSYNEQFF | TRBV12-3/TRBV12-4 | few | 15 | TRBJ2-1
CASSLSPGQENTGELFF | TRBV5-1 | few | 17 | TRBJ2-2